This TCR beta chain came from a study of blood T cells in healthy people across ages. Per-sample yields of isolated PBMCs were at least 6 million. The CDR3 extends over 13 amino acids. From germline, CDR1 is ENHRY and CDR2 SYGVKD. V trimming: 7 bases; J trimming: 8 bases; junction bases outside the gene matches: 7. Study results and limitations: Researchers judged that diversity estimates from one million T cells fell short of true values. Relative to aged donors, long-lived donors carried more naive CD4+ cells and displayed higher diversity.

As concerns this clonotype: Its antigen is undetermined.

A second PCR, run for roughly 7 to 12 cycles, used a sample-barcoded 5' primer plus a J-beta primer mix. Each CDR3 protein is one row after TCRdb ran MiXCR on the 5' RACE reads. The sample holds roughly 800,000 distinct CDR3 sequences, 53% seen once. The sample taken for sequencing was blood. The chain joins TRBV10-3 to TRBJ2-1, with 8 bases identical to TRBD2. This receptor was identified in a man older than 75 in good health. CDR3 DNA: TGTGCCATCACGGCGGGAGGTCCCGATGAGCAGTTCTTC. Its protein product is CAITAGGPDEQFF.